The 19 T cell receptor beta chains reported below all come from one sample, sequenced in a study of blood T cells in healthy people across ages. A second about 7 to 12 cycle PCR used barcoded and J-beta primers. TCRdb ran MiXCR on the 5' RACE reads and lists one entry per CDR3 protein. The table includes about 940,000 distinct CDR3 sequences, about 48% detected once. The specimen was blood. The receptor source for this set is a man aged 25 to 40 in good health.

As for this clonotype: This may come from a read error, since a much larger clone is one base off. This chain joins TRBV12-3 or TRBV12-4 and TRBJ2-3; D may be TRBD2 (5 bases). The CDR3 covers 14 residues. As DNA, the CDR3 is TGTACCAGCAAAACCATCGGCGGGCCAGATACGCAGTATTTT. Translated, it gives CTSKTIGGPDTQYF.

This clonotype was detected a few times. The chain has TRBV20-1 and TRBJ1-1; 7 bases are a match to TRBD1. This CDR3 spans 14 amino acids. V gave up 3 bases and J gave up 1 base; unmatched junction bases: 5. In germline, CDR1 is DFQATT, CDR2 SNEGSKA (reference sequence). The CDR3 loop is CSARINRGNTEAFF. Written as DNA, the CDR3 is TGCAGTGCTAGGATCAACAGGGGGAACACTGAAGCTTTCTTT.

The V gene is TRBV2, the J gene TRBJ2-3, with 7 bases that match TRBD2. The CDR3 runs to 15 residues. The germline CDR1 and CDR2 sequences are SNHLY and FYNNEI. Trimming removed 2 bases from V and 3 bases from J; junction bases left unmatched: 5. The CDR3 DNA reads as TGTGCCAGCAGTGAATGGACTAGTTTGACAGATACGCAGTATTTT. It encodes CASSEWTSLTDTQYF.

The chain links TRBV21-1 to TRBJ2-3; TRBD1, the table's D call, lacks a check against the DNA. TRBV21-1 is flagged as a pseudogene. There are 18 residues in the CDR3. CDR3 loop: CASSKELGAPFPTDTQYF. CDR3 bases: TGTGCCAGCAGCAAAGAGTTGGGGGCCCCTTTCCCAACAGATACGCAGTATTTT.

The chain has TRBV6-6 and TRBJ2-7; 12 bases match TRBD2. The CDR3 has 16 amino acids. V lost 6 bases to trimming and J lost 7 bases; unmatched junction nucleotides: 13. Germline CDR1 and CDR2: MNHNY and SVGAGI (reference sequence). This CDR3 is CASSPVTSGGDNEQYF. As DNA, the CDR3 is TGTGCCAGCAGCCCCGTGACTAGCGGGGGAGACAATGAGCAGTACTTC.

V gene TRBV29-1 combines with J gene TRBJ2-7; no clear D gene. In germline, CDR1 is SQVTM, CDR2 ANQGSEA. Trimming removed 5 bases at V and 2 bases at J, with 7 bases between. The CDR3 is 11 residues long. CDR3 residues: CSVRSPYEQYF. The CDR3 DNA follows: TGCAGCGTTCGGTCCCCCTACGAGCAGTACTTC.

This clonotype was observed a few times. This chain uses TRBV29-1 with TRBJ2-1; D is perhaps TRBD2 (6 bases). The germline V and J ends were trimmed by 6 bases and 3 bases, with 15 bases remaining between them. Germline V gene sequence: CDR1 SQVTM, CDR2 ANQGSEA. The CDR3 sequence is 14 residues long. The chain's CDR3 is CSVGLATIYNEQFF. CDR3 DNA: TGCAGCGTCGGTCTAGCGACTATCTACAATGAGCAGTTCTTC.

This clonotype was picked up a small number of times. This chain links TRBV20-1 with TRBJ2-7; 13 bases align to TRBD2. The CDR3 has 16 amino acids. Germline V CDR1 and CDR2: DFQATT, SNEGSKA (reference sequence). V gave up 1 base and J gave up 7 bases; unmatched junction bases: 10. The CDR3 DNA sequence: TGCAGTGCTAGAGGGGAAACTAGCGGGGGGGAGTTGGAGCAGTACTTC. It is translated as CSARGETSGGELEQYF.

The gene calls are TRBV5-1 and TRBJ2-2; D assignment may be TRBD1 or TRBD2 (5 bases each). V lost 3 bases and J lost 11, with 11 bases in between. The CDR3 totals 12 residues. CDR1 is SGHRS and CDR2 is YFSETQ in the germline V gene. This CDR3 is CASSWDAAELFF. For the CDR3, the DNA is TGCGCCAGCAGCTGGGACGCTGCCGAGCTGTTTTTT.

In the case of this clonotype: One junction end does not reproduce the germline sequence, and a read error may be involved. This chain joins TRBV9 and TRBJ2-1, with a possible D match to TRBD2 (6 bases). Per germline, CDR1 SGDLS and CDR2 YYNGEE. CDR3 size: 15 residues. The CDR3 sequence: CASGVAAESYNEQFF. The CDR3 bases are TGTGCCAGCGGCGTAGCGGCCGAGTCCTACAATGAGCAGTTCTTC.

To note about this clonotype: At one end, the junction sequence differs from germline, possibly due to a read error. The V and J genes are TRBV12-3 or TRBV12-4 and TRBJ1-5; D may be TRBD1 (5 bases). This CDR3 has 16 amino acids. In DNA, the CDR3 is TGTGCCAGCAGTCCTCGACAGCCATTCTCCGATCAGCCCCGGCATTTT. Protein product: CASSPRQPFSDQPRHF.

This clonotype was seen a handful of times. Written as DNA, the CDR3 is TGTGCCAGCAGCGGTAGAATGACAGGGCCCGACACTGAAGCTTTCTTT. This gives the protein CASSGRMTGPDTEAFF. V is TRBV4-2 and J is TRBJ1-1; 7 positions match TRBD1. Germline V gives CDR1 LGHNA, CDR2 YNFKEQ. The J segment lost 3 bases and the V segment lost 5 bases, leaving 12 bases of the junction unmatched. The CDR3 extends over 16 amino acids.

This clonotype has just a few counts. CDR3 in amino acids: CASRLAGDYEQYF. The CDR3 DNA is TGTGCCAGCAGACTAGCGGGGGACTACGAGCAGTACTTC. This chain uses TRBV12-3 or TRBV12-4 with TRBJ2-7, with 11 bases lining up with TRBD2. The CDR3 runs to 13 residues. V dropped 6 bases and J dropped 3; count of bases not matched to a gene: 1.

The J gene is TRBJ1-1, the V gene TRBV4-1; a weak D match, TRBD1 (5 bases). The CDR3 has 14 residues. CDR1 and CDR2 (germline): MGHRA, YSYEKL. V dropped 1 base and J dropped 2 bases, with 8 bases sitting between them. CDR3 sequence: CASSQGRDNTEAFF. For the CDR3, the DNA is TGCGCCAGCAGCCAAGGCAGGGACAACACTGAAGCTTTCTTT.

The table lists this clonotype with many counts. J is TRBJ1-1 and V is TRBV6-6; weak D call: TRBD1 (5 bases). V lost 5 bases, J lost 0 bases, and 10 bases lay in between. Germline loops: CDR1 MNHNY, CDR2 SVGAGI (reference sequence). The CDR3 contains 14 residues. CDR3 DNA: TGTGCCAGCAGTCCCTGGGGGGTGAACACTGAAGCTTTCTTT. Translation gives CASSPWGVNTEAFF.

This clonotype was recorded at least ten times. The rearrangement links TRBV7-2 to TRBJ2-1; D is perhaps TRBD1 (7 bases). The ends were cut back, 5 bases at V and 6 bases at J, with 11 bases in the middle. From germline, CDR1 is SGHTA and CDR2 FQGNSA. The CDR3 is made up of 13 amino acids. CDR3 in DNA: TGTGCCAGCAGCGCGGGACAGCGCAATGAGCAGTTCTTC. Its protein is CASSAGQRNEQFF.

This clonotype has a single count. Germline is not matched at one junction end, which may reflect a read error. The genes are TRBV7-9 and TRBJ2-6; D possibly corresponds to TRBD1 (6 bases). Germline V lookup: CDR1 SEHNR, CDR2 FQNEAQ (reference sequence). This CDR3 contains 17 residues. Here the CDR3 DNA reads TGTGCCAGCAGAACGGACAGCCCCTACTCTGGGGCCAACGTCCCGACTTTC. Amino acid sequence: CASRTDSPYSGANVPTF.

This clonotype has a single count. This rearrangement joins TRBV6-5 to TRBJ2-3; 7 bases are shared with TRBD2. The germline V gene has CDR1 MNHEY and CDR2 SVGAGI. Trimming at V came to 2 bases and at J to 1 base, leaving 6 bases not matched to a gene. This CDR3 has 16 amino acids. The CDR3 reads CASSYRALAGTDTQYF. The CDR3 DNA sequence: TGTGCCAGCAGTTACCGGGCCCTAGCGGGCACAGATACGCAGTATTTT.

The chain recombines TRBV7-8 with TRBJ2-1; possible D gene TRBD1, 5 bases. V lost 1 base and J 6 bases, leaving 16 bases between the germline ends. From germline, CDR1 is SGHVS and CDR2 FQNEAQ. The CDR3 runs 16 residues. CDR3 sequence reads: CASSLVVSGPGNEQFF. CDR3 coding DNA: TGTGCCAGCAGCTTAGTTGTATCAGGGCCGGGCAATGAGCAGTTCTTC.